This TCR beta chain originates from a study of control samples from healthy donors and cancer patients. Measured with immunoSEQ multiplex PCR; TCRdb has only the in-frame clones, and not every one. The sample holds 90,000 to 150,000 clones, about 89% seen once. The sample comprised blood. This clonotype was sampled from a woman between 18 and 30 years old in good health.

The CDR3 region is CASSFGQRNSPLHF. CDR3 DNA sequence: TGTGCCAGCAGTTTTGGACAGAGGAATTCACCCCTCCACTTT. This chain joins TRBV27 and TRBJ1-6; perhaps TRBD1 as D (6 bases). V gave up 3 bases and J gave up 7 bases, with 10 bases separating them. This CDR3 contains 14 residues. The V gene's germline CDR1 is MNHEY and CDR2 SMNVEV (reference sequence).